This T cell receptor (beta chain) appears in the sequencing data of a study of blood T cell repertoires in COVID-19. Whole-study context: Among Cohort 3 donors, those recovered had two negative PCRs, clearance, or symptom resolution.

How the authors handled the data: How many nucleated cells were present was estimated from reference gene primer amplification. Profiling relied on immunoSEQ multiplex PCR, and the TCRdb table lists in-frame clones only, not all of them. V, J and clone size reflect that table, while D and trimming were determined from the DNA. The repertoire holds approximately 200,000 clones, around 87% seen once, with 7% to 9% in the top ten. Trimming pared 7 bases from V and 5 bases from J, leaving 21 bases between. The germline V gene has CDR1 MDHEN and CDR2 SYDVKM. This CDR3 spans 16 amino acids. The cohort comprised adults aged about 18 to 100 years residing in under 30 US areas. Participants' reported clinical history set cohort assignment.

V usage is TRBV28 and J usage is TRBJ1-3; D may be TRBD1 (6 bases). Source material: PBMCs or T cells enriched from blood (not recorded which). This clonotype was sampled from a man younger than 45 in a cohort exposed to, infected with or recovered from COVID-19 (not recorded which). This CDR3 reads CASNPDKGEFRNTIYF. DNA for the CDR3: TGTGCCAGCAATCCCGATAAGGGGGAGTTCCGAAACACCATATATTTT.